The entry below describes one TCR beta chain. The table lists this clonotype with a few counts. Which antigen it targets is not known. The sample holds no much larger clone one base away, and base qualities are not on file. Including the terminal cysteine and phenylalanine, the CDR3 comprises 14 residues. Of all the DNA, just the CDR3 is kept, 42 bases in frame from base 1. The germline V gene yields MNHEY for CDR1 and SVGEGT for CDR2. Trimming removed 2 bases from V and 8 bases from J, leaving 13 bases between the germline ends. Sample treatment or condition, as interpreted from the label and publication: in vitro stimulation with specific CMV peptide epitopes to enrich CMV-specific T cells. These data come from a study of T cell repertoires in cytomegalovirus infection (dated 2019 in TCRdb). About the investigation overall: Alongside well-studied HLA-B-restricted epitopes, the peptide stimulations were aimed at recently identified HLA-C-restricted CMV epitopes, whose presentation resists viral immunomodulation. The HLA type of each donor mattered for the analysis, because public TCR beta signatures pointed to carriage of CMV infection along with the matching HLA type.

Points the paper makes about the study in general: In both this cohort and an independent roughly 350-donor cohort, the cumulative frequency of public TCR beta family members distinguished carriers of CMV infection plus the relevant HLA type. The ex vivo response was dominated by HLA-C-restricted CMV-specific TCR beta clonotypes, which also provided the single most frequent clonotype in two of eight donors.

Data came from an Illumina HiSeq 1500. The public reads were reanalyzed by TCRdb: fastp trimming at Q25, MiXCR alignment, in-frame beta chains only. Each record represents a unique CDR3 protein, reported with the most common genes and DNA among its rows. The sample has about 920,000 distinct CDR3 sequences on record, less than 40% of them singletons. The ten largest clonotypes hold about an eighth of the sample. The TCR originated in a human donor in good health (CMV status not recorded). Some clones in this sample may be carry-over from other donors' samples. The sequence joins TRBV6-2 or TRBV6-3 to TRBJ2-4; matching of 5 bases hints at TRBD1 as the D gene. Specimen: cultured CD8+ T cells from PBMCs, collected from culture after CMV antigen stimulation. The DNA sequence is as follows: TGTGCCAGCAGTTACGAAGGGGTTTGGGACATTCAGTACTTC. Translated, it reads CASSYEGVWDIQYF.